This TCR beta chain was recorded in a study of T cells in localized non-small cell lung cancer. Libraries were prepared by immunoSEQ multiplex PCR; TCRdb keeps only in-frame clonotypes and omits some of them. The sample consists of about 19,000 clones, around 83% of them appearing once. General observations from the study: Higher blood T cell density went with longer overall survival. Clonality peaked in uninvolved adjacent lung rather than tumor. Because sequencing included only one region (of the tumor), heterogeneity remains possible.

This CDR3 is built from 11 residues. V was trimmed by 6 bases and J by 1 base, leaving 2 bases between them. The germline V gene encodes CDR1 SGHTA and CDR2 FQGNSA. For this clone: No antigen is known for it.

The material was peripheral blood, obtained before any cancer treatment. The chain links TRBV7-2 to TRBJ2-3; no reliable D call. This TCR was sampled from a man aged 40 to 70 with stage I lung adenocarcinoma. This CDR3 is CASRRTDTQYF. The CDR3 DNA is TGTGCCAGCAGACGCACAGATACGCAGTATTTT.